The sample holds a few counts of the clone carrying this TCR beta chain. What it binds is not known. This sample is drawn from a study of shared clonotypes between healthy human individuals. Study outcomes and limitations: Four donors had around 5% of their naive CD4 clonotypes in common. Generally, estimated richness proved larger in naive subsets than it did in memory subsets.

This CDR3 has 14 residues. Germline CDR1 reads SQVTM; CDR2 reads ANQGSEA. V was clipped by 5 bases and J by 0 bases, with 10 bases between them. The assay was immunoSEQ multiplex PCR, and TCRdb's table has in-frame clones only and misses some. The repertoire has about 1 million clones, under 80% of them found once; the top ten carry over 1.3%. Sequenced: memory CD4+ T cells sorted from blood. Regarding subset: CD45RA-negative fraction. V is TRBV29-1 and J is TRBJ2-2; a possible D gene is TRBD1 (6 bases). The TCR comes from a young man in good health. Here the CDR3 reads CSVSRGSNTGELFF. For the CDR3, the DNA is TGCAGCGTTTCAAGGGGGTCGAACACCGGGGAGCTGTTTTTT.